This TCR beta chain was found in a study of tissue T cells after allogeneic stem cell transplantation. A note on this clone: The gene symbols are mouse symbols. The read falls 1 residue short of the CDR3 end, and the missing part is taken from the germline J gene.

The germline V and J ends were trimmed by 3 bases and 0 bases, with 9 bases remaining between them. Germline V gene sequence: CDR1 KGHPV, CDR2 FQNQEV (reference sequence). The CDR3 consists of 15 residues. This table comes from immunoSEQ multiplex PCR, and its TCRdb copy is limited to in-frame clones, with some not included. The table includes approximately 8,200 clones, less than 45% detected once. Time point indicated: mouse harvest day 7 after allogeneic transplant. Mouse grafts combined 10^7 T-cell-depleted bone marrow cells with 10^6 splenic CD5+ T cells. This chain connects TRBV26 to TRBJ1-3; no clear D. The sample taken for sequencing was skin. This sequence was found in a female BALB/c mouse given C57BL/6 T cells with graft-versus-host disease after an allogeneic hematopoietic cell transplant. This chain's CDR3 is CASSLGTYSGNTLYF. The part of the CDR3 DNA that was read is TGTGCCAGCAGTCTCGGCACCTATTCTGGAAATACGCTCTAT. The complete variable domain, with remaining parts taken from reference TRBV26 and TRBJ1-3, reads NSKVIQTPRYLVKGQGQKAKMRCIPEKGHPVVFWYQQNKNNEFKFLINFQNQEVLQQIDMTEKRFSAECPSNSPCSLEIQSSEAGDSALYLCASSLGTYSGNTLYFGEGSRLIVV.